These T cell receptor beta chains were read from a single sample in a study of blood T cell repertoires in COVID-19. The data were produced by immunoSEQ multiplex PCR, yet TCRdb's version contains in-frame clones alone and is incomplete. The sample has around 160,000 clones, 80% to 85% seen once. The sequenced sample was PBMCs or T cells enriched from blood (not recorded which). These receptors were taken from a woman aged 55-70 years who had recovered from COVID-19. Both conserved end residues are part of each CDR3. Each record gives: D gene, V gene, clone size, J gene, CDR3 protein, CDR3 DNA. D genes are given only for firm matches. A clone size is listed for some rows: how often the clone was seen (once, few, many), or a class if it is expanded.

d_gene: NA
v_gene: TRBV11-3
abundance: NA
j_gene: TRBJ2-1
CDR3aa: CASSRGGAQVDEQFF
CDR3nt: TGTGCCAGCAGCCGAGGGGGAGCACAGGTCGATGAGCAGTTCTTC

d_gene: TRBD2
v_gene: TRBV5-1
abundance: once
j_gene: TRBJ2-1
CDR3aa: CASSPGGRQYNEQFF
CDR3nt: TGCGCCAGCAGCCCCGGGGGGAGACAGTACAATGAGCAGTTCTTC

d_gene: NA
v_gene: TRBV19
abundance: NA
j_gene: TRBJ2-1
CDR3aa: CASSTVAEGEQFF
CDR3nt: TGTGCCAGTAGTACCGTAGCGGAAGGGGAGCAGTTCTTC

d_gene: NA
v_gene: TRBV19
abundance: NA
j_gene: TRBJ1-5
CDR3aa: CASSIAGGVQPQHF
CDR3nt: TGTGCCAGTAGTATAGCGGGGGGGGTCCAGCCCCAGCATTTT

d_gene: TRBD1
v_gene: TRBV3-1/TRBV3-2
abundance: NA
j_gene: TRBJ1-2
CDR3aa: CASSQVEGDREYGYTF
CDR3nt: TGTGCCAGCAGCCAAGTGGAAGGGGACAGGGAATATGGCTACACCTTC

d_gene: NA
v_gene: TRBV29-1
abundance: once
j_gene: TRBJ1-3
CDR3aa: CSTYSGNTIYF
CDR3nt: TGCAGCACCTACTCTGGAAACACCATATATTTT

d_gene: NA
v_gene: TRBV3-1/TRBV3-2
abundance: NA
j_gene: TRBJ1-1
CDR3aa: CASSQELGVTEAFF
CDR3nt: TGTGCCAGCAGCCAAGAACTCGGGGTCACTGAAGCTTTCTTT

d_gene: NA
v_gene: TRBV15
abundance: once
j_gene: TRBJ1-4
CDR3aa: CATSRVEGSTNEKLFF
CDR3nt: TGTGCCACCAGCAGAGTGGAGGGTTCGACTAATGAAAAACTGTTTTTT

d_gene: TRBD1
v_gene: TRBV5-1
abundance: once
j_gene: TRBJ1-4
CDR3aa: CASSSGTANEKLFF
CDR3nt: TGCGCCAGCAGCTCCGGGACAGCGAATGAAAAACTGTTTTTT

d_gene: NA
v_gene: TRBV11-2
abundance: NA
j_gene: TRBJ1-4
CDR3aa: CASSVEAATNEKLFF
CDR3nt: TGTGCCAGCAGCGTGGAGGCCGCAACTAATGAAAAACTGTTTTTT

d_gene: NA
v_gene: TRBV9
abundance: NA
j_gene: TRBJ1-2
CDR3aa: CASSPDMAYGYTF
CDR3nt: TGTGCCAGCAGCCCCGACATGGCCTATGGCTACACCTTC

d_gene: NA
v_gene: TRBV5-4
abundance: NA
j_gene: TRBJ2-4
CDR3aa: CASSLLGGLAKNIQYF
CDR3nt: TGTGCCAGCAGCTTGTTGGGGGGACTAGCCAAAAACATTCAGTACTTC

d_gene: NA
v_gene: TRBV27
abundance: few
j_gene: TRBJ2-3
CDR3aa: CASSLSRARTDTQYF
CDR3nt: TGTGCCAGCAGTTTATCCAGGGCCCGGACAGATACGCAGTATTTT

d_gene: NA
v_gene: TRBV9
abundance: NA
j_gene: TRBJ2-3
CDR3aa: CASSVEQGYTGRDTQYF
CDR3nt: TGTGCCAGCAGCGTTGAACAGGGTTATACAGGTCGGGATACGCAGTATTTT

d_gene: NA
v_gene: TRBV2
abundance: NA
j_gene: TRBJ1-2
CDR3aa: CASRLTEGSGYTF
CDR3nt: TGTGCCAGCCGTCTTACGGAGGGGTCTGGCTACACCTTC

d_gene: NA
v_gene: TRBV3-1/TRBV3-2
abundance: NA
j_gene: TRBJ2-1
CDR3aa: CASSSRGRTQFF
CDR3nt: TGTGCCAGCAGCTCCCGGGGGAGGACGCAGTTCTTC

d_gene: TRBD1
v_gene: TRBV19
abundance: NA
j_gene: TRBJ1-1
CDR3aa: CASSGQGRTTEAFF
CDR3nt: TGTGCCAGTAGCGGACAGGGTCGGACCACTGAAGCTTTCTTT

d_gene: NA
v_gene: TRBV28
abundance: NA
j_gene: TRBJ2-2
CDR3aa: CASSLGQTNTGELFF
CDR3nt: TGTGCCAGCAGTTTGGGGCAGACGAACACCGGGGAGCTGTTTTTT

d_gene: TRBD2
v_gene: TRBV7-2
abundance: NA
j_gene: TRBJ2-5
CDR3aa: CASSSTGTRGETQYF
CDR3nt: TGTGCCAGCAGCTCCACCGGGACTAGAGGGGAGACCCAGTACTTC

d_gene: NA
v_gene: TRBV6-5
abundance: NA
j_gene: TRBJ2-3
CDR3aa: CASIGVSTDTQYF
CDR3nt: TGTGCCAGCATAGGGGTTAGCACAGATACGCAGTATTTT

d_gene: TRBD2
v_gene: TRBV3-1/TRBV3-2
abundance: NA
j_gene: TRBJ2-3
CDR3aa: CASRGGREGTDTQYF
CDR3nt: TGTGCCAGCAGAGGCGGGCGGGAGGGCACAGATACGCAGTATTTT

d_gene: NA
v_gene: TRBV9
abundance: NA
j_gene: TRBJ2-7
CDR3aa: CASSSGLQGREQYF
CDR3nt: TGTGCCAGCAGCTCCGGGCTACAGGGACGCGAGCAGTACTTC

d_gene: TRBD1
v_gene: TRBV12-3/TRBV12-4
abundance: NA
j_gene: TRBJ2-1
CDR3aa: CASSPGQRSGQFF
CDR3nt: TGTGCCAGCAGTCCGGGACAGAGGTCCGGGCAGTTCTTC

d_gene: NA
v_gene: TRBV20-1
abundance: NA
j_gene: TRBJ2-5
CDR3aa: CSGTSQETQYF
CDR3nt: TGCTCCGGGACTTCCCAAGAGACCCAGTACTTC

d_gene: TRBD2
v_gene: TRBV9
abundance: NA
j_gene: TRBJ2-7
CDR3aa: CASNSSRTSGGVGEQYF
CDR3nt: TGTGCCAGCAACAGTTCCCGGACTAGCGGGGGGGTAGGTGAGCAGTACTTC

d_gene: NA
v_gene: TRBV19
abundance: NA
j_gene: TRBJ1-1
CDR3aa: CASSMGGARGTEAFF
CDR3nt: TGTGCCAGTAGTATGGGGGGGGCGCGGGGCACTGAAGCTTTCTTT

d_gene: NA
v_gene: TRBV19
abundance: NA
j_gene: TRBJ1-4
CDR3aa: CASSTAGQELRKLFF
CDR3nt: TGTGCCAGTAGTACCGCGGGGCAGGAGTTAAGGAAACTGTTTTTT

d_gene: TRBD1
v_gene: TRBV5-1
abundance: NA
j_gene: TRBJ2-7
CDR3aa: CASSGTGGGYEQYF
CDR3nt: TGCGCCAGCAGCGGAACAGGGGGCGGCTACGAGCAGTACTTC

d_gene: TRBD1
v_gene: TRBV2
abundance: NA
j_gene: TRBJ1-1
CDR3aa: CASSGQEGTGGAEAFF
CDR3nt: TGTGCCAGCAGTGGACAAGAGGGGACAGGGGGGGCTGAAGCTTTCTTT

d_gene: NA
v_gene: TRBV28
abundance: NA
j_gene: TRBJ1-5
CDR3aa: CASSLQGSSNQPQHF
CDR3nt: TGTGCCAGCAGTCTACAGGGTTCAAGCAATCAGCCCCAGCATTTT

d_gene: TRBD1
v_gene: TRBV28
abundance: once
j_gene: TRBJ1-2
CDR3aa: CASSAGTGGISGYTF
CDR3nt: TGTGCCAGCAGTGCCGGGACAGGGGGGATCTCTGGCTACACCTTC

d_gene: NA
v_gene: TRBV5-1
abundance: NA
j_gene: TRBJ1-4
CDR3aa: CASSPEAQLNEKLFF
CDR3nt: TGCGCCAGCAGCCCGGAGGCACAGCTTAATGAAAAACTGTTTTTT

d_gene: NA
v_gene: TRBV5-1
abundance: few
j_gene: TRBJ2-5
CDR3aa: CASSVTGQETQYF
CDR3nt: TGCGCCAGCAGCGTGACAGGCCAAGAGACCCAGTACTTC

d_gene: NA
v_gene: TRBV5-1
abundance: NA
j_gene: TRBJ2-3
CDR3aa: CREKRHSTTDTQYF
CDR3nt: TGCCGGGAGAAGAGACACTCCACCACAGATACGCAGTATTTT

d_gene: NA
v_gene: TRBV7-8
abundance: NA
j_gene: TRBJ2-5
CDR3aa: CASSLQGIQETQYF
CDR3nt: TGTGCCAGCAGCTTACAGGGGATACAAGAGACCCAGTACTTC

d_gene: NA
v_gene: TRBV2
abundance: NA
j_gene: TRBJ1-5
CDR3aa: CASSGIPLGGRQPQHF
CDR3nt: TGTGCCAGCAGTGGGATACCTCTGGGGGGTAGGCAGCCCCAGCATTTT

d_gene: NA
v_gene: TRBV28
abundance: NA
j_gene: TRBJ1-5
CDR3aa: CASSSGDRRLYSNQPQHF
CDR3nt: TGTGCCAGCAGCTCGGGAGATAGACGACTATATAGCAATCAGCCCCAGCATTTT

d_gene: NA
v_gene: TRBV6-4
abundance: NA
j_gene: TRBJ1-4
CDR3aa: CASSGSRQGGKLFF
CDR3nt: TGTGCCAGCAGTGGTTCTAGGCAGGGCGGAAAACTGTTTTTT

d_gene: TRBD2
v_gene: TRBV19
abundance: NA
j_gene: TRBJ2-1
CDR3aa: CASSIGSGTHNEQFF
CDR3nt: TGTGCCAGTAGTATAGGTAGCGGGACCCACAATGAGCAGTTCTTC

d_gene: TRBD1
v_gene: TRBV2
abundance: NA
j_gene: TRBJ1-1
CDR3aa: CASQGQLNTEAFF
CDR3nt: TGTGCCAGTCAGGGACAGTTGAACACTGAAGCTTTCTTT

d_gene: NA
v_gene: TRBV2
abundance: few
j_gene: TRBJ1-5
CDR3aa: CATTTGYNQPQHF
CDR3nt: TGTGCCACCACCACAGGGTACAATCAGCCCCAGCATTTT

d_gene: NA
v_gene: TRBV12-3/TRBV12-4
abundance: NA
j_gene: TRBJ1-1
CDR3aa: CASSLWRNTEAFF
CDR3nt: TGTGCCAGCAGTTTGTGGAGAAACACTGAAGCTTTCTTT

d_gene: TRBD1
v_gene: TRBV11-1
abundance: NA
j_gene: TRBJ2-7
CDR3aa: CASSTRQGSSGEQYF
CDR3nt: TGTGCCAGCAGCACCCGACAGGGCAGTTCGGGGGAGCAGTACTTC

d_gene: NA
v_gene: TRBV14
abundance: NA
j_gene: TRBJ2-4
CDR3aa: CATRGEGAIQYF
CDR3nt: TGTGCCACAAGGGGTGAAGGGGCCATTCAGTACTTC

d_gene: NA
v_gene: TRBV14
abundance: NA
j_gene: TRBJ2-7
CDR3aa: CASSRQGPYEQYF
CDR3nt: TGTGCCAGCAGCCGGCAGGGCCCCTACGAGCAGTACTTC

d_gene: TRBD1
v_gene: TRBV7-9
abundance: few
j_gene: TRBJ1-2
CDR3aa: CASSSTGTGEVYGYTF
CDR3nt: TGTGCCAGCAGCTCGACCGGGACAGGGGAGGTTTATGGCTACACCTTC

d_gene: TRBD1
v_gene: TRBV15
abundance: NA
j_gene: TRBJ1-2
CDR3aa: CATSTLQKDRAGYTF
CDR3nt: TGTGCCACCAGCACCCTACAAAAAGACAGGGCCGGCTACACCTTC

d_gene: TRBD2
v_gene: TRBV4-1
abundance: NA
j_gene: TRBJ2-7
CDR3aa: CASSPGGYEQYF
CDR3nt: TGCGCCAGCAGCCCGGGAGGCTACGAGCAGTACTTC

d_gene: NA
v_gene: TRBV3-1/TRBV3-2
abundance: NA
j_gene: TRBJ1-2
CDR3aa: CASSPPGTANYGYTF
CDR3nt: TGTGCCAGCAGCCCGCCCGGCACAGCTAACTATGGCTACACCTTC

d_gene: NA
v_gene: TRBV28
abundance: few
j_gene: TRBJ1-2
CDR3aa: CASSLTQANYGYTF
CDR3nt: TGTGCCAGCAGTTTAACCCAGGCTAACTATGGCTACACCTTC